These 32 T cell receptor beta chains were sequenced from one sample in a study of control samples from healthy donors and cancer patients. The method was immunoSEQ multiplex PCR; TCRdb's version includes in-frame clones alone and lacks a portion of them. The sample has approximately 140,000 clones, 85% to 90% seen once. Sequencing used PBMCs. Receptors were obtained from a man over 45 with head and neck cancer.

This clone was detected once. V gene TRBV3-1 (or the pseudogene TRBV3-2) combines with J gene TRBJ1-4; perhaps TRBD1 as D (5 bases). The CDR3 has 15 residues. Germline V gene sequence: CDR1 LGHDT, CDR2 YNNKEL (reference sequence). V was trimmed by 1 base and J by 8 bases, leaving 14 bases between them. This CDR3 is CASSQALGRLEKLFF. CDR3 DNA: TGTGCCAGCAGCCAAGCTTTGGGGCGCCTCGAAAAACTGTTTTTT.

The V gene is TRBV29-1, the J gene TRBJ2-7; the match to TRBD1 covers 9 bases. In germline, CDR1 is SQVTM, CDR2 ANQGSEA. V lost 3 bases, J lost 0 bases, and 3 bases stayed unmatched. CDR3 size: 14 residues. The CDR3 DNA is TGCAGCGTTGAGTCGGGACAGGGCTCCTACGAGCAGTACTTC. It yields the protein CSVESGQGSYEQYF.

The J gene is TRBJ1-4, the V gene TRBV7-6; no clear D gene. V lost 4 bases to trimming and J lost 0 bases, with 15 bases between them. The V gene's germline CDR1 is SGHVS and CDR2 FNYEAQ. The CDR3 loop spans 17 amino acids. This chain's CDR3 is CASSSYQKRATNEKLFF. CDR3 in DNA: TGTGCCAGCAGCTCGTACCAGAAAAGGGCAACTAATGAAAAACTGTTTTTT.

V is TRBV7-7 and J is TRBJ2-5; D unclear. Between the trimmed V and J ends, which lost 1 base and 3 bases, there was a span of 9 bases. Looked up from germline, CDR1 is SSHAT and CDR2 is FNYEAQ (reference sequence). This CDR3 is built from 14 residues. CDR3 region: CASSLGGIEETQYF. CDR3 in DNA: TGTGCCAGCAGCTTAGGGGGTATAGAAGAGACCCAGTACTTC.

V usage is TRBV10-1 and J usage is TRBJ2-5; D possibly corresponds to TRBD2 (5 bases). This CDR3 region has 13 residues. V lost 5 bases to trimming and J lost 2 bases, with 9 bases between them. Germline lookup yields CDR1 WNHNN and CDR2 SYGVQD (reference sequence). The CDR3: CASSPRVQETQYF. In DNA form, the CDR3 reads TGCGCCAGCAGTCCGCGGGTACAAGAGACCCAGTACTTC.

This clone was recorded only once. The chain links TRBV24-1 to TRBJ2-2; the match to TRBD1 covers 7 bases. V lost 5 bases to trimming and J lost 6 bases; unmatched junction nucleotides: 5. CDR1 is KGHDR and CDR2 is SFDVKD in the germline V gene. CDR3 size: 14 residues. CDR3 DNA sequence: TGTGCCACCAGTGGCCCGACAGGGCCCGGGGAGCTGTTTTTT. Residues: CATSGPTGPGELFF.

This clone has a single count. The CDR3 DNA follows: TGTGCCAGTAGTACCCCGGGACAGGGCACCTACGAGCAGTACTTC. As protein: CASSTPGQGTYEQYF. The chain joins TRBV19 to TRBJ2-7, with 9 bases fitting TRBD1. CDR1 is LNHDA, CDR2 SQIVND, per germline (reference sequence). The CDR3 is 15 residues long. V lost 4 bases, J lost 2 bases, and 6 bases stayed unmatched.

Written as DNA, the CDR3 is TGCAGTGCTAACACCTACAATGAGCAGTTCTTC. It yields the protein CSANTYNEQFF. The chain couples TRBV20-1 to TRBJ2-1; no firm D call. Germline assignment: CDR1 DFQATT and CDR2 SNEGSKA (reference sequence). Between the trimmed V and J ends, which lost 4 bases and 2 bases, there was a span of 3 bases. The CDR3 is made up of 11 amino acids.

The chain is built from TRBV10-3 and TRBJ1-1, with 9 positions matching TRBD1. Germline CDR1 and CDR2: ENHRY and SYGVKD. The CDR3 has 13 residues. After removal of 9 bases from V and 6 bases from J, the junction contained 8 bases not matched to a gene. CDR3 amino acids: CAINPGQGPEAFF. The CDR3 bases are TGTGCCATAAATCCGGGACAGGGACCTGAAGCTTTCTTT.

The chain employs TRBV2 and TRBJ1-2; no definite D call. Germline loops: CDR1 SNHLY, CDR2 FYNNEI. The CDR3 spans 12 residues. Trimming took 4 bases from V and 5 from J, leaving 8 bases between them. The CDR3, as DNA: TGTGCCAGCAGTGTATCCGGGTATGGCTACACCTTC. This sequence encodes CASSVSGYGYTF.

As concerns this clone: Other nucleotide sequences from this sample produce the same CDR3. The chain couples TRBV6-6 to TRBJ1-5, with TRBD1 identical over 9 bases. V lost 5 bases to trimming and J lost 0 bases; unmatched junction nucleotides: 8. The V gene's germline CDR1 is MNHNY and CDR2 SVGAGI (reference sequence). This CDR3 contains 17 residues. The CDR3 sequence is CASSPGQGFDSNQPQHF. The CDR3 DNA sequence: TGTGCCAGCAGTCCGGGACAGGGATTCGATAGCAATCAGCCCCAGCATTTT.

The rearrangement uses TRBV9 and TRBJ2-1; D call uncertain. The CDR3 runs to 12 residues. Germline V lookup: CDR1 SGDLS, CDR2 YYNGEE. The ends were cut back, 0 bases at V and 3 bases at J, with 1 base in the middle. CDR3 protein: CASSVDYNEQFF. CDR3 DNA sequence: TGTGCCAGCAGCGTAGACTACAATGAGCAGTTCTTC.

The gene calls are TRBV5-1 and TRBJ1-1, with TRBD1 identical over 8 bases. Trimming cost V 4 bases and J 4 bases; bases outside gene matches: 9. The CDR3 runs 15 residues. Germline V gives CDR1 SGHRS, CDR2 YFSETQ. CDR3 DNA: TGCGCCAGCAGCCCCGGACAGGGTTTGGGCACTGAAGCTTTCTTT. Its protein product is CASSPGQGLGTEAFF.

The chain combines TRBV5-6 with TRBJ2-1; D might be TRBD2 (5 bases). The V end lost 3 bases, the J end lost 8 bases, and 21 bases lay between the germline ends. CDR3 length: 16 amino acids. The germline CDR1 and CDR2 sequences are SGHDT and YYEEEE. CDR3 nucleotides: TGTGCCAGCAGCTCCTCGGGAAGCTCCCGGCAGTATGAGCAGTTCTTC. Encoded protein: CASSSSGSSRQYEQFF.

The genes are TRBV7-2 and TRBJ1-1; no clear D. V lost 2 bases, J lost 6 bases, and 4 bases lay in between. The CDR3 is 11 residues long. Germline V gene sequence: CDR1 SGHTA, CDR2 FQGNSA. The CDR3 sequence is CASSLWSEAFF. CDR3 bases: TGTGCCAGCAGCTTATGGTCTGAAGCTTTCTTT.

This sequence joins TRBV2 and TRBJ2-2, with D unresolved. The CDR3 contains 11 residues. V was pared by 3 bases and J by 6 bases, with 2 bases between. Per germline, CDR1 SNHLY and CDR2 FYNNEI. The DNA of the CDR3 is TGTGCCAGCAGTGACGCCGGGGAGCTGTTTTTT. Its protein is CASSDAGELFF.

This chain joins TRBV5-1 and TRBJ1-4; D might be TRBD1 (5 bases). In germline, CDR1 is SGHRS, CDR2 YFSETQ. Trimming removed 3 bases from V and 4 bases from J, with 10 bases in between. The CDR3 has 14 residues. The CDR3 reads CASSSDTFNEKLFF. The CDR3 region has the DNA TGCGCCAGCAGCTCGGACACTTTTAATGAAAAACTGTTTTTT.

The chain employs TRBV25-1 and TRBJ2-1; D remains unclear. There are 10 residues in the CDR3. The germline V gene has CDR1 MGHDK and CDR2 SYGVNS. Trimming shortened V by 8 bases and J by 6 bases, and 5 bases separated the two germline ends. The CDR3 sequence is CASGANEQFF. The CDR3 nucleotides read TGTGCCAGCGGTGCCAATGAGCAGTTCTTC.

CDR3 DNA sequence: TGTGCCTGGAGTGTCTCCAGGGTGGGGGGCAATCAGCCCCAGCATTTT. Its protein product is CAWSVSRVGGNQPQHF. The gene calls are TRBV30 and TRBJ1-5; D is perhaps TRBD1 (5 bases). Germline CDR1 GTSNPN, CDR2 SVGIG (reference sequence). The CDR3 totals 16 residues. Trimming pared 0 bases from V and 2 bases from J, leaving 14 bases between.

The genes are TRBV18 and TRBJ2-3, with a possible D match to TRBD1 (5 bases). With 3 bases removed from V and 6 bases from J, the gap between germline ends came to 13 bases. The CDR3 totals 14 residues. Per the germline V gene, CDR1 is KGHSH and CDR2 is LQKENI. The CDR3 DNA sequence: TGTGCCAGCTCACCGGACCTGCAGGGTGATACGCAGTATTTT. This codes for CASSPDLQGDTQYF.

Points on this clone: An end of the junction differs from the germline gene, which may be a read error. The chain carries TRBV19 and TRBJ1-1; a possible D gene is TRBD1 (6 bases). The length of the CDR3 is 14 residues. Per germline, CDR1 LNHDA and CDR2 SQIVND (reference sequence). CDR3 bases: TGTGCCACTAGTATCCAGGGGATGAACACTGAAGCTTTCTTT. Its translation is CATSIQGMNTEAFF.

This clone was detected only once. Other DNA sequences in the same sample also yield this CDR3. This chain joins TRBV5-1 and TRBJ1-3; D is uncertain. Germline CDR1 is SGHRS and CDR2 is YFSETQ. The V end lost 0 bases, the J end lost 4 bases, and 8 bases lay between the germline ends. The CDR3 contains 14 residues. The CDR3 sequence is CASSLELRGNTIYF. The CDR3 nucleotides are TGCGCCAGCAGCTTGGAACTCCGAGGAAACACCATATATTTT.

V is TRBV28 and J is TRBJ2-1; 7 nucleotides align to TRBD2. The CDR3 contains 15 residues. Germline values: CDR1 MDHEN, CDR2 SYDVKM. Losses at the gene ends were 3 bases for V and 6 bases for J; bases not matched to a gene: 8. The CDR3 protein is CASSLQASGGNEQFF. In nucleotides, the CDR3 is TGTGCCAGCAGTTTGCAGGCTAGCGGAGGCAATGAGCAGTTCTTC.

This clone showed up just a few times. V and J are TRBV24-1 and TRBJ2-3, with 8 nucleotides matching TRBD2. From germline, CDR1 is KGHDR and CDR2 SFDVKD. The CDR3 spans 17 residues. V lost 3 bases and J lost 5; bases outside the gene matches: 12. Here the CDR3 reads CATSDVPRAGVRDTQYF. CDR3 coding DNA: TGTGCCACCAGTGATGTGCCTAGAGCGGGAGTAAGAGATACGCAGTATTTT.

The chain joins TRBV5-4 to TRBJ2-1; 8 nucleotides agree with TRBD1. The CDR3 consists of 14 residues. Germline CDR1 reads SGHNT; CDR2 reads YYREEE (reference sequence). With V trimmed by 3 bases and J by 5 bases, 4 bases remained unmatched. CDR3 nucleotide sequence: TGTGCCAGCAGCTCGGGACAGGCACACAATGAGCAGTTCTTC. Protein product: CASSSGQAHNEQFF.

The chain joins TRBV10-3 to TRBJ2-1; 9 nucleotides match TRBD1. The junction had 8 bases not matched to a gene; V was cut back by 4 bases and J by 4 bases. The CDR3 is made up of 16 amino acids. The germline gives CDR1 ENHRY, CDR2 SYGVKD. DNA for the CDR3: TGTGCCATCAGTGGGGACAGGGAGGTCCGTTACAATGAGCAGTTCTTC. As protein: CAISGDREVRYNEQFF.

The chain combines TRBV15 with TRBJ1-2; 9 nucleotides agree with TRBD1. The CDR3 totals 15 residues. CDR1 is LNHNV and CDR2 is YYDKDF in the germline V gene (reference sequence). Losses at the gene ends were 2 bases for V and 6 bases for J; bases not matched to a gene: 7. The CDR3: CATSRTKQGANGYTF. The CDR3 bases are TGTGCCACCAGCAGAACCAAACAGGGGGCGAATGGCTACACCTTC. The whole variable domain, remainder taken from reference TRBV15 and TRBJ1-2, is DAMVIQNPRYQVTQFGKPVTLSCSQTLNHNVMYWYQQKSSQAPKLLFHYYDKDFNNEADTPDNFQSRRPNTSFCFLDIRSPGLGDTAMYLCATSRTKQGANGYTFGSGTRLTVV.

The V and J genes are TRBV29-1 and TRBJ1-2, with TRBD1 matching 7 bases. Germline trimming cut 0 bases from V and 4 bases from J; bases unmatched to any gene: 11. This CDR3 spans 16 amino acids. Germline V CDR1 and CDR2: SQVTM, ANQGSEA. CDR3 nucleotide sequence: TGCAGCGTTGAAGATGGGGACAGAGAAAAGACCTATGGCTACACCTTC. Its protein product is CSVEDGDREKTYGYTF.

The CDR3 loop reads CASSIGQDGYTF. CDR3 in DNA: TGTGCCAGCAGCATTGGACAGGATGGCTACACCTTC. The V gene is TRBV9, the J gene TRBJ1-2; TRBD1 matches at 7 bases. V lost 4 bases and J lost 6; bases outside the gene matches: 3. The CDR3 is made up of 12 amino acids. Germline values: CDR1 SGDLS, CDR2 YYNGEE.

The chain uses TRBV5-5 and TRBJ1-2, with D unclear. In germline, CDR1 is SGHKS, CDR2 YYEKEE (reference sequence). The CDR3 covers 14 residues. V lost 0 bases, J lost 2 bases, and 8 bases lay in between. This CDR3 is CASSLGALNYGYTF. CDR3 coding DNA: TGTGCCAGCAGCTTGGGTGCTCTAAACTATGGCTACACCTTC.

In its sample, this clone was seen once. The V gene is TRBV27, the J gene TRBJ2-1; 7 bases are a match to TRBD1. Germline loops: CDR1 MNHEY, CDR2 SMNVEV (reference sequence). This CDR3 has 14 amino acids. V shed 5 bases and J 6 bases; nucleotides not matched to a gene: 7. The CDR3 is CASSMDRPRNEQFF. The CDR3 DNA reads TGTGCCAGCAGTATGGACAGGCCTCGCAATGAGCAGTTCTTC.

The chain carries TRBV5-4 and TRBJ1-5, with 7 bases matching TRBD1. This CDR3 is built from 14 residues. Germline V gives CDR1 SGHNT, CDR2 YYREEE (reference sequence). After removal of 4 bases from V and 3 bases from J, the junction contained 4 bases not matched to a gene. CDR3 protein: CASSPGTDNQPQHF. The CDR3 DNA reads as TGTGCCAGCAGCCCCGGGACAGACAATCAGCCCCAGCATTTT.